A single sample gave rise to the 17 T cell receptor beta chains below, sequenced in a study of blood T cell repertoires in COVID-19. Assay used: immunoSEQ multiplex PCR; TCRdb lists only in-frame clones, some missing. The sample carries 80,000 or so clones, under 90% recorded once. The sequenced sample was peripheral blood. These receptors were obtained from a man at least 80 years old with acute or convalescent COVID-19.

The rearrangement uses TRBV4-2 and TRBJ2-3; a weak D match, TRBD2 (6 bases). V lost 8 bases, J lost 2 bases, and 11 bases lay in between. The CDR3 covers 13 residues. In germline, CDR1 is LGHNA, CDR2 YNFKEQ. CDR3 residues: CASAGQYTDTQYF. The CDR3 DNA reads TGTGCCAGCGCGGGGCAGTACACAGATACGCAGTATTTT.

This rearrangement joins TRBV2 to TRBJ2-7; the match to TRBD1 covers 9 bases. CDR1 is SNHLY and CDR2 is FYNNEI in the germline V gene. Trimming at V came to 0 bases and at J to 5 bases, leaving 8 bases not matched to a gene. This CDR3 is 16 amino acids long. CDR3 loop: CASSEATGGRENEQYF. Here the CDR3 DNA reads TGTGCCAGCAGTGAAGCGACAGGGGGTAGGGAAAACGAGCAGTACTTC.

The rearrangement links TRBV30 to TRBJ2-7, with D possibly matching TRBD1 (5 bases). V was cut by 0 bases and J by 4 bases, with 7 bases left in between. The CDR3 length is 12 residues. Looked up from germline, CDR1 is GTSNPN and CDR2 is SVGIG (reference sequence). This CDR3 is CAWSVDRYEQYF. CDR3 sequence (DNA): TGTGCCTGGAGTGTAGACAGATACGAGCAGTACTTC. The full variable domain, rest sourced from reference TRBV30 and TRBJ2-7, is SQTIHQWPATLVQPVGSPLSLECTVEGTSNPNLYWYRQAAGRGLQLLFYSVGIGQISSEVPQNLSASRPQDRQFILSSKKLLLSDSGFYLCAWSVDRYEQYFGPGTRLTVT.

The rearrangement links TRBV19 to TRBJ1-1, with TRBD1 matching 7 bases. CDR1 and CDR2 (germline): LNHDA, SQIVND (reference sequence). V lost 2 bases to trimming and J lost 0 bases; unmatched junction nucleotides: 9. The CDR3 is made up of 17 amino acids. CDR3 DNA: TGTGCCAGTAGTATAAACGTAAGGGGGCGAGTGAACACTGAAGCTTTCTTT. This encodes CASSINVRGRVNTEAFF.

This clone has only a few counts. The chain has TRBV5-5 and TRBJ1-3; perhaps TRBD1 as D (5 bases). Trimming took off 0 bases at V and 14 bases at J, with 15 bases between the two ends. In germline, CDR1 is SGHKS, CDR2 YYEKEE (reference sequence). The CDR3 length is 13 residues. Written as DNA, the CDR3 is TGTGCCAGCAGCTTGGACAGGTTTCCCCGCTTATATTTT. It translates to CASSLDRFPRLYF.

This clone was seen just once. This rearrangement joins TRBV6-2 or TRBV6-3 to TRBJ2-3; D not resolved. Germline-derived CDR1 and CDR2 are MNHEY and SVGEGT. This CDR3 is built from 14 residues. Trimming took off 0 bases at V and 5 bases at J, with 9 bases between the two ends. The CDR3 region is CASSYSVTRDTQYF. CDR3 in DNA: TGTGCCAGCAGTTACTCAGTCACCAGAGATACGCAGTATTTT.

This chain connects TRBV7-2 to TRBJ1-1; D gene uncertain. V dropped 1 base and J dropped 1 base, with 4 bases sitting between them. Per germline, CDR1 SGHTA and CDR2 FQGNSA. This CDR3 contains 13 residues. CDR3: CASSLDRNTEAFF. CDR3 bases: TGTGCCAGCAGCTTAGACAGGAACACTGAAGCTTTCTTT.

This rearrangement joins TRBV19 to TRBJ1-1; 9 bases are a match to TRBD1. Unmatched junction bases numbered 9, after V lost 6 bases and J lost 1 base. CDR3 length: 16 residues. Looked up from germline, CDR1 is LNHDA and CDR2 is SQIVND (reference sequence). The DNA for the CDR3 is TGTGCCAGTAGATCGGGACAGGGTCCTCCGAACACTGAAGCTTTCTTT. Translating gives CASRSGQGPPNTEAFF.

The chain links TRBV15 to TRBJ2-5; 9 bases fit TRBD1. The germline V gene has CDR1 LNHNV and CDR2 YYDKDF (reference sequence). There are 17 residues in the CDR3. V shed 3 bases, J shed 0 bases, and the junction held 8 bases outside the gene matches. In nucleotides, the CDR3 is TGTGCCACCAGCAGGACGGACAGGGGTTCGTACCAAGAGACCCAGTACTTC. It translates to CATSRTDRGSYQETQYF.

This clone was counted a few times. This sequence joins TRBV7-9 and TRBJ1-3; no definite D call. The CDR3 contains 16 residues. The germline gives CDR1 SEHNR, CDR2 FQNEAQ (reference sequence). V was pared by 0 bases and J by 0 bases, with 9 bases between. CDR3 residues: CASSLAGGASGNTIYF. The CDR3 bases are TGTGCCAGCAGCTTAGCGGGAGGCGCCTCTGGAAACACCATATATTTT.

This clone was recorded a few times. The chain is built from TRBV7-9 and TRBJ1-1; 10 nucleotides match TRBD1. Trimming removed 5 bases from V and 10 bases from J; junction bases left unmatched: 10. The V gene's germline CDR1 is SEHNR and CDR2 FQNEAQ (reference sequence). CDR3 length: 14 residues. The CDR3 is CASSRQGAAVSAFF. For the CDR3, the DNA is TGTGCCAGCAGCCGACAGGGGGCGGCGGTCTCAGCTTTCTTT.

V is TRBV11-2 and J is TRBJ1-1, with a weak D call TRBD1 (6 bases). Germline lookup yields CDR1 SGHAT and CDR2 FQNNGV. Trimming shortened V by 5 bases and J by 5 bases, and 15 bases separated the two germline ends. The CDR3 has 14 amino acids. DNA of the CDR3: TGTGCCAGCAGCCCGGGACAAAGTAGGACTGAAGCTTTCTTT. Its protein is CASSPGQSRTEAFF.

The chain recombines TRBV28 with TRBJ2-2, with D unresolved. The germline V gene has CDR1 MDHEN and CDR2 SYDVKM. The CDR3 is made up of 16 amino acids. Trimming shortened V by 3 bases and J by 6 bases, and 17 bases separated the two germline ends. CDR3 coding DNA: TGTGCCAGCAGTTTTTTGCCTCCCCAAACAGCCGGGGAGCTGTTTTTT. As protein: CASSFLPPQTAGELFF.

The chain uses TRBV7-3 and TRBJ2-1; a weak D match, TRBD2 (6 bases). This CDR3 is 15 amino acids long. With 4 bases removed from V and 8 bases from J, the gap between germline ends came to 18 bases. Germline V gene data show CDR1 as SGHTA and CDR2 as FQGTGA. CDR3 in amino acids: CASSSSRDWGDEQFF. The CDR3 DNA follows: TGTGCCAGCAGCTCCTCCCGGGACTGGGGGGATGAGCAGTTCTTC.

This chain connects TRBV7-9 to TRBJ2-5; TRBD2 matches 8 bases. Germline assignment: CDR1 SEHNR and CDR2 FQNEAQ (reference sequence). V lost 5 bases to trimming and J lost 0 bases; unmatched junction nucleotides: 5. The CDR3 covers 15 residues. CDR3 in amino acids: CASSTVAGYQETQYF. Written as DNA, the CDR3 is TGTGCCAGCAGCACCGTAGCGGGGTACCAAGAGACCCAGTACTTC.

This clone was seen a single time. This rearrangement joins TRBV6-5 to TRBJ2-3; D may be TRBD1 (6 bases). CDR1 and CDR2 from the germline V gene are MNHEY and SVGAGI. The CDR3 runs 15 residues. The germline V and J ends were trimmed by 2 bases and 2 bases, with 11 bases remaining between them. This CDR3 is CASSYGGGPTDTQYF. CDR3 coding DNA: TGTGCCAGCAGTTACGGGGGCGGGCCCACAGATACGCAGTATTTT.

The J gene is TRBJ1-3, the V gene TRBV30, with D tentatively TRBD1 (6 bases). This CDR3 comprises 14 residues. The germline V and J ends were trimmed by 3 bases and 2 bases, with 11 bases remaining between them. Germline assignment: CDR1 GTSNPN and CDR2 SVGIG (reference sequence). The CDR3 coding sequence is TGTGCCTGGAGCCCTGGACAGACTGGAAACACCATATATTTT. This encodes CAWSPGQTGNTIYF.